This entry features one T cell receptor (beta chain) sequence. What it recognizes is unknown. Unmatched junction bases numbered 11, after V lost 1 base and J lost 10 bases. The CDR3 loop spans 15 amino acids. The germline gives CDR1 SEHNR, CDR2 FQNEAQ (reference sequence). Blood was sampled at baseline, cycle 4 day 1, and cycle 7 day 1. The data were taken from a study of OX40 agonist ivuxolimab in advanced cancers. Looking at the study overall: Ivuxolimab is a fully human IgG2 antibody that activates OX40 (CD134). It was permissible to have had prior anti-PD-1, anti-PD-L1 or anti-CTLA-4 therapy, and about 40% had some. The study's findings and limits: Low clonal expansion, among the lowest seen, marked partial responders at 0.1-3.0 mg/kg.

Measured with immunoSEQ multiplex PCR; TCRdb has only the in-frame clones, and not every one. The sample lists over 55,000 clones, under 85% occurring once. This TCR was sampled from an adult with an advanced solid tumor such as melanoma, head and neck, liver or kidney cancer. The sequences come from CD4+ or CD8+ T cells sorted from blood, collected in a trial of the OX40 agonist ivuxolimab. This chain links TRBV7-9 with TRBJ1-1; the match to TRBD1 covers 8 bases. CDR3 region: CASSLGGQVRVGAFF. CDR3 nucleotide sequence: TGTGCCAGCAGCTTAGGGGGACAGGTGCGGGTCGGAGCTTTCTTT. Combining the CDR3 with reference TRBV7-9 and TRBJ1-1 gives the whole variable domain DTGVSQNPRHKITKRGQNVTFRCDPISEHNRLYWYRQTLGQGPEFLTYFQNEAQLEKSRLLSDRFSAERPKGSFSTLEIQRTEQGDSAMYLCASSLGGQVRVGAFFGQGTRLTVV.